The clone carrying this T cell receptor beta chain was observed a few times. Its antigen is not known. A sample-barcoded 5' primer and a J-beta primer mix were used in a second PCR of roughly 7 to 11 cycles. TCRdb re-called the 5' RACE reads through MiXCR, storing one row per CDR3 protein. The data hold about 780,000 distinct CDR3 sequences, with approximately 24% observed a single time. This CDR3 comprises 13 residues. V shed 6 bases, J shed 2 bases, and the junction held 2 bases outside the gene matches. Germline loops: CDR1 MGHDK, CDR2 SYGVNS. The sample originates from a study of blood T cells in healthy people across ages. Whole-study results and caveats: Any conclusive comparison of naive versus antigen-experienced cells was prevented by using unsorted PBMCs.

These data also formed part of another study, on T cells of mothers and their children. As that report states: The donors comprised about six children and their three healthy Caucasian mothers.

The sample consisted of blood. The chain joins TRBV25-1 to TRBJ2-3; 7 bases match TRBD1. This TCR was sampled from a boy between 10 and 17 years old in good health. The CDR3 nucleotides are TGTGCCAGCAGGGACAGGTTCACAGATACGCAGTATTTT. Amino acid sequence: CASRDRFTDTQYF. Full variable domain (rest looked up from reference TRBV25-1 and TRBJ2-3): EADIYQTPRYLVIGTGKKITLECSQTMGHDKMYWYQQDPGMELHLIHYSYGVNSTEKGDLSSESTVSRIRTEHFPLTLESARPSHTSQYLCASRDRFTDTQYFGPGTRLTVL.